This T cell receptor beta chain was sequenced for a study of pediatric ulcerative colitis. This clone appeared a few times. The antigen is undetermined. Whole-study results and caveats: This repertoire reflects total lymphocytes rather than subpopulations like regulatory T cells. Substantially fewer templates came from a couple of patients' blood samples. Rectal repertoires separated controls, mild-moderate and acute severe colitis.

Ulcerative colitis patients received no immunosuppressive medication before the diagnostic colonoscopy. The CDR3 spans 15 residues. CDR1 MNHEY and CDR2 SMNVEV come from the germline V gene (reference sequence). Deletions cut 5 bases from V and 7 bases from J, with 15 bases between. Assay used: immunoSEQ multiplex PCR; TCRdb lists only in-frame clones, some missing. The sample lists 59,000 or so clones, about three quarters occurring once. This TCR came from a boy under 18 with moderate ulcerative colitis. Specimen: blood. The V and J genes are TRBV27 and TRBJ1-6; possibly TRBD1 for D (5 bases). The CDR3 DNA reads TGTGCCAGCAGTGGATTCGGAGGGGTGAATTCACCCCTCCACTTT. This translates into CASSGFGGVNSPLHF.